Listed here are 10 T cell receptor beta chains from one sample, sequenced in a study of PD-1 blockade in mismatch repair-deficient tumors. Here immunoSEQ multiplex PCR was the method, and the copy in TCRdb shows in-frame clones only, minus some. The sample gives about 34,000 clones, 65% to 85% of which show up once; about 3.4% is in the top ten. The source was PBMCs, collected roughly 6 weeks after starting pembrolizumab. Source of these receptors: an adult with mismatch repair-deficient cancer.

The sample holds a few counts of this clone. The gene calls are TRBV2 and TRBJ1-5, with 8 bases matching TRBD1. With 6 bases clipped from V and 5 bases from J, the junction kept 6 bases outside the gene matches. This CDR3 has 14 amino acids. Germline CDR1 is SNHLY and CDR2 is FYNNEI. Here the CDR3 reads CASRSQGGYQPQHF. The DNA for the CDR3 is TGTGCCAGCAGATCACAGGGGGGCTATCAGCCCCAGCATTTT.

The genes are TRBV27 and TRBJ2-2; tentative D call: TRBD2 (7 bases). From germline, CDR1 is MNHEY and CDR2 SMNVEV (reference sequence). The ends were cut back, 2 bases at V and 6 bases at J, with 13 bases in the middle. The CDR3 is 15 amino acids. The CDR3 DNA reads TGTGCCAGCAGTTTAGGTCAGGGGAGGGCCGGGGAGCTGTTTTTT. This gives the protein CASSLGQGRAGELFF.

Only a few counts were recorded for this clone. V usage is TRBV5-1 and J usage is TRBJ2-7; tentative D call: TRBD1 (5 bases). The CDR3 runs 16 residues. V lost 0 bases, J lost 0 bases, and 13 bases lay in between. Germline lookup yields CDR1 SGHRS and CDR2 YFSETQ. This chain's CDR3 is CASSLGRTISSYEQYF. CDR3 DNA sequence: TGCGCCAGCAGCTTGGGGCGGACAATAAGCTCCTACGAGCAGTACTTC.

CDR3 loop: CASSTGTVTNEKLFF. In DNA, the CDR3 is TGCGCCAGCAGCACCGGGACAGTCACTAATGAAAAACTGTTTTTT. The chain is built from TRBV5-1 and TRBJ1-4; 7 bases are a match to TRBD1. Trimming cost V 4 bases and J 2 bases; bases outside gene matches: 5. Germline assignment: CDR1 SGHRS and CDR2 YFSETQ. The CDR3 spans 15 residues. Supplemented by reference TRBV5-1 and TRBJ1-4, the full variable domain reads KAGVTQTPRYLIKTRGQQVTLSCSPISGHRSVSWYQQTPGQGLQFLFEYFSETQRNKGNFPGRFSGRQFSNSRSEMNVSTLELGDSALYLCASSTGTVTNEKLFFGSGTQLSVL.

The rearrangement uses TRBV6-6 and TRBJ2-1, with 11 bases identical to TRBD2. Germline lookup yields CDR1 MNHNY and CDR2 SVGAGI (reference sequence). Trimming removed 2 bases from V and 11 bases from J; junction bases left unmatched: 2. This CDR3 comprises 13 residues. The CDR3 spells CASSYGTSGKQFF. In nucleotides, the CDR3 is TGTGCCAGCAGTTACGGGACTAGCGGAAAGCAGTTCTTC.

The chain couples TRBV9 to TRBJ1-1; no clear D. The V end lost 0 bases, the J end lost 0 bases, and 6 bases lay between the germline ends. This CDR3 has 14 amino acids. Germline V gene data show CDR1 as SGDLS and CDR2 as YYNGEE. The CDR3 reads CASSVDLLNTEAFF. As DNA, the CDR3 is TGTGCCAGCAGCGTAGATCTTCTGAACACTGAAGCTTTCTTT. The full variable domain, in which reference TRBV9 and TRBJ1-1 provide the parts outside the CDR3, is DSGVTQTPKHLITATGQRVTLRCSPRSGDLSVYWYQQSLDQGLQFLIQYYNGEERAKGNILERFSAQQFPDLHSELNLSSLELGDSALYFCASSVDLLNTEAFFGQGTRLTVV.

The chain joins TRBV28 to TRBJ1-1; D call uncertain. The CDR3 is 14 amino acids. Germline V gene sequence: CDR1 MDHEN, CDR2 SYDVKM. Trimming pared 5 bases from V and 1 base from J, leaving 11 bases between. The CDR3 DNA sequence: TGTGCCAGCAGTCCCGGGGTTTCGAACACTGAAGCTTTCTTT. It encodes CASSPGVSNTEAFF.

This clone was seen only once. V is TRBV6-5 and J is TRBJ2-2; 7 nucleotides align to TRBD2. Germline V gene lookup returns CDR1 MNHEY and CDR2 SVGAGI. The CDR3 consists of 14 residues. Trimming cost V 6 bases and J 7 bases; bases outside gene matches: 8. The CDR3 nucleotides read TGTGCCAGCAGACTCACGTTAGCGGGCGGGGAGCTGTTTTTT. Translating it yields CASRLTLAGGELFF.

The chain employs TRBV7-9 and TRBJ1-6, with D hard to call. Trimming stripped 7 bases from V and 9 bases from J, with 22 bases between. This CDR3 has 16 amino acids. Germline V CDR1 and CDR2: SEHNR, FQNEAQ (reference sequence). CDR3 sequence reads: CASNSTRTTEASPLHF. CDR3 DNA: TGTGCCAGCAACTCAACCCGAACAACGGAGGCTTCACCCCTCCACTTT.

This clone turned up a few times. The CDR3 loop is CASSNGQSIEQYF. As DNA, the CDR3 is TGTGCCAGCAGTAACGGACAGTCTATCGAGCAGTACTTC. This chain links TRBV27 with TRBJ2-7; TRBD1 might be the D (6 bases). The CDR3 runs to 13 residues. CDR1 and CDR2 from the germline V gene are MNHEY and SMNVEV (reference sequence). V dropped 5 bases and J dropped 6 bases, with 14 bases sitting between them.